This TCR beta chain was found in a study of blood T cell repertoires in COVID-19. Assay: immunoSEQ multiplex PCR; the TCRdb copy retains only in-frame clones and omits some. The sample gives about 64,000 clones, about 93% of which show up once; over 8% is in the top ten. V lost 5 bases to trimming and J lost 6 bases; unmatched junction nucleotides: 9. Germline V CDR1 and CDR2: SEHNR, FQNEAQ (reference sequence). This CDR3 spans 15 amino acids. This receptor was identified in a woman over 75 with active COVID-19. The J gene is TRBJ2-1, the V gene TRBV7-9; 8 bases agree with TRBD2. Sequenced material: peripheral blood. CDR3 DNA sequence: TGTGCCAGCAGCCCACCGTTTCGGGGGGGCAATGAGCAGTTCTTC. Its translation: CASSPPFRGGNEQFF.